The next 30 T cell receptor beta chains were all read from a single sample in a study of cytomegalovirus exposure and HLA in healthy donors. With 60 Vbeta and 13 Jbeta primers, the PCR was carried out. Profiling relied on immunoSEQ multiplex PCR, and the TCRdb table lists in-frame clones only, not all of them. This sample has some 120,000 clones, with around 80% found just once. Material for sequencing was PBMCs. Receptors were obtained from a woman in her 50s in good health and CMV-seropositive.

This clone came up a few times. The chain has TRBV13 and TRBJ2-5, with D perhaps TRBD1 (6 bases). The V gene's germline CDR1 is PRHDT and CDR2 FYEKMQ (reference sequence). V lost 2 bases, J lost 3 bases, and 7 bases lay in between. The CDR3 is 13 residues long. CDR3 region: CASSLWDKETQYF. Written as DNA, the CDR3 is TGTGCCAGCAGCTTATGGGACAAAGAGACCCAGTACTTC.

This CDR3 is CASSFEFRETQYF. In nucleotides, the CDR3 is TGTGCCAGCAGCTTTGAGTTCCGAGAGACCCAGTACTTC. The chain employs TRBV7-6 and TRBJ2-5; D ambiguous. This CDR3 is 13 amino acids long. V lost 3 bases and J lost 4, with 9 bases in between. The germline gives CDR1 SGHVS, CDR2 FNYEAQ. Filled out from reference TRBV7-6 and TRBJ2-5, the complete variable domain reads GAGVSQSPRYKVTKRGQDVALRCDPISGHVSLYWYRQALGQGPEFLTYFNYEAQQDKSGLPNDRFSAERPEGSISTLTIQRTEQRDSAMYRCASSFEFRETQYFGPGTRLLVL.

Here the CDR3 reads CASSSLAGGLPYEQYF. DNA for the CDR3: TGCGCCAGCAGCTCCCTAGCGGGAGGTCTTCCCTACGAGCAGTACTTC. J is TRBJ2-7 and V is TRBV4-1; the match to TRBD2 covers 11 bases. This CDR3 has 16 residues. V was clipped by 5 bases and J by 2 bases; unmatched bases: 8. Per the germline V gene, CDR1 is MGHRA and CDR2 is YSYEKL.

This chain connects TRBV7-2 to TRBJ2-2; no reliable D call. CDR3 length: 13 amino acids. The germline V gene encodes CDR1 SGHTA and CDR2 FQGNSA. V was trimmed by 5 bases and J by 3 bases, leaving 7 bases between them. CDR3 in amino acids: CASSGSHTGELFF. The CDR3 nucleotides are TGTGCCAGCAGCGGCTCCCACACCGGGGAGCTGTTTTTT.

The V call is TRBV5-1, the J call TRBJ2-6, with TRBD1 matching 10 bases. Germline CDR1 reads SGHRS; CDR2 reads YFSETQ. Trimming removed 4 bases from V and 1 base from J; junction bases left unmatched: 14. The CDR3 is 20 residues long. The CDR3 sequence is CASSLISNAGQGSGANVLTF. The CDR3 DNA reads as TGCGCCAGCAGCCTAATATCAAATGCGGGACAGGGGTCTGGGGCCAACGTCCTGACTTTC.

This chain uses TRBV5-1 with TRBJ2-3, with 7 nucleotides matching TRBD1. V shed 4 bases, J shed 9 bases, and the junction held 11 bases outside the gene matches. The CDR3 covers 14 residues. Germline values: CDR1 SGHRS, CDR2 YFSETQ. CDR3 in amino acids: CASSPGTAKETQYF. CDR3 coding DNA: TGCGCCAGCAGCCCCGGGACAGCCAAAGAAACGCAGTATTTT.

This chain joins TRBV7-2 and TRBJ2-3, with D possibly matching TRBD2 (5 bases). The V gene lost 5 bases and the J gene lost 9 bases, with 18 bases spanning the gap. This CDR3 is 14 amino acids long. Per the germline V gene, CDR1 is SGHTA and CDR2 is FQGNSA. CDR3 bases: TGTGCCAGCAGCCCAGACACTAGTCAGAGGACGCAGTATTTT. The encoded protein is CASSPDTSQRTQYF.

V and J are TRBV2 and TRBJ2-2; TRBD1 agrees at 8 bases. Germline V gene lookup returns CDR1 SNHLY and CDR2 FYNNEI. V was pared by 6 bases and J by 2 bases, with 8 bases of the junction left unmatched. The CDR3 consists of 16 residues. CDR3 DNA: TGTGCCAGCAGCCTCCAGGGGGCGCACAACACCGGGGAGCTGTTTTTT. Protein: CASSLQGAHNTGELFF.

The gene calls are TRBV21-1 and TRBJ2-1; the table's D call TRBD2 went unverified against the DNA. TRBV21-1 is a listed pseudogene. This CDR3 is 13 amino acids long. CDR3 protein: CASGAGGPNEQFF. The DNA of the CDR3 is TGTGCCAGTGGGGCGGGGGGGCCTAATGAGCAGTTCTTC.

This chain joins TRBV4-3 and TRBJ1-4, with D uncertain. V was shortened by 6 bases and J by 10 bases, with 18 bases between the two germline ends. Germline-derived CDR1 and CDR2 are LGHNA and YSLEER. The CDR3 is 14 residues long. The CDR3 nucleotides are TGCGCCAGCAGGGAGGGCCTAGGGTGGGGAAAACTGTTTTTT. This codes for CASREGLGWGKLFF.

This clone was picked up one time. The chain employs TRBV18 and TRBJ2-7; 7 nucleotides agree with TRBD2. The CDR3 length is 15 residues. CDR1 is KGHSH and CDR2 is LQKENI in the germline V gene. The trim removed 1 base at V and 4 bases at J, leaving 7 bases unmatched. The CDR3 DNA reads as TGTGCCAGCTCACCACGGGTAGCGGGTTCTTACGAGCAGTACTTC. Translating it yields CASSPRVAGSYEQYF.

This chain joins TRBV4-3 and TRBJ2-7; 11 bases match TRBD1. This CDR3 comprises 16 residues. CDR1 and CDR2 from the germline V gene are LGHNA and YSLEER. V gave up 1 base and J gave up 3 bases; unmatched junction bases: 5. The CDR3 is CASSQGTGTGGYEQYF. The CDR3 nucleotides read TGCGCCAGCAGCCAAGGAACCGGGACAGGGGGCTACGAGCAGTACTTC.

The genes are TRBV10-3 and TRBJ2-5; 7 nucleotides match TRBD1. The V segment lost 5 bases and the J segment 1 base; nucleotides outside the gene matches: 7. This CDR3 has 15 amino acids. CDR1 and CDR2 from the germline V gene are ENHRY and SYGVKD. CDR3 nucleotide sequence: TGTGCCATCAGTTCGACAGGGAGCCCCCAAGAGACCCAGTACTTC. Amino acid sequence: CAISSTGSPQETQYF.

The CDR3 reads CASSEWDRGDNEQFF. In DNA form, the CDR3 reads TGTGCCAGCAGTGAATGGGACAGGGGGGACAATGAGCAGTTCTTC. This chain links TRBV2 with TRBJ2-1; TRBD1 matches at 11 bases. Trimming removed 2 bases from V and 5 bases from J; junction bases left unmatched: 2. The CDR3 sequence is 15 residues long. Germline CDR1 and CDR2: SNHLY and FYNNEI.

This clone was detected once. V is TRBV6-5 and J is TRBJ2-1, with 8 positions matching TRBD1. V gave up 0 bases and J gave up 9 bases; unmatched junction bases: 4. CDR1 is MNHEY and CDR2 is SVGAGI in the germline V gene. The length of the CDR3 is 14 residues. CDR3 residues: CASSYSRQGREQFF. CDR3 DNA sequence: TGTGCCAGCAGTTACTCGAGACAGGGGCGTGAGCAGTTCTTC.

The genes are TRBV4-2 and TRBJ2-3, with 12 bases matching TRBD2. In germline, CDR1 is LGHNA, CDR2 YNFKEQ. This CDR3 spans 20 amino acids. V lost 0 bases, J lost 4 bases, and 14 bases stayed unmatched. This CDR3 reads CASSQESSGRVVFRADTQYF. The CDR3 DNA reads TGTGCCAGCAGCCAAGAGTCTAGCGGGAGGGTCGTATTCCGAGCAGATACGCAGTATTTT.

This clone is a singleton in its sample. This chain joins TRBV23-1 and TRBJ2-1; TRBD2 matches at 8 bases. TRBV23-1 is reported as an ORF; its role is uncertain. This CDR3 contains 20 residues. J lost 2 bases, V lost 0 bases, and 15 bases had no gene match. The CDR3 sequence is CASSQSIQSQRGPPYNEQFF. The CDR3 DNA reads TGCGCCAGCAGTCAATCTATCCAGAGCCAGCGGGGGCCTCCCTACAATGAGCAGTTCTTC.

This chain connects TRBV5-1 to TRBJ2-4; TRBD2 matches 10 bases. The germline V gene has CDR1 SGHRS and CDR2 YFSETQ. There are 14 residues in the CDR3. V shed 3 bases, J shed 8 bases, and the junction held 5 bases outside the gene matches. CDR3 loop: CASSSAAGGDIQYF. The CDR3 coding sequence is TGCGCCAGCAGCTCGGCAGCGGGAGGGGACATTCAGTACTTC.

The gene calls are TRBV7-3 and TRBJ2-6; 7 bases line up with TRBD2. CDR1 is SGHTA, CDR2 FQGTGA, per germline. The V and J ends lost 0 bases and 5 bases, in that order; junction bases with no gene match: 4. The CDR3 length is 16 residues. CDR3 sequence reads: CASSLTSGPRANVLTF. The CDR3 DNA sequence: TGTGCCAGCAGCTTAACTAGCGGGCCCAGGGCCAACGTCCTGACTTTC.

The V gene is TRBV7-9, the J gene TRBJ1-1; D possibly corresponds to TRBD1 (6 bases). CDR1 and CDR2 (germline): SEHNR, FQNEAQ (reference sequence). V lost 5 bases, J lost 0 bases, and 10 bases lay in between. The CDR3 covers 14 residues. This CDR3 reads CASSRQDLNTEAFF. The CDR3 DNA reads as TGTGCCAGCAGCCGACAGGATTTGAACACTGAAGCTTTCTTT.

This clone appeared a single time. The rearrangement uses TRBV19 and TRBJ2-4; D perhaps matches TRBD1 (7 bases). Trimming shortened V by 4 bases and J by 0 bases, and 13 bases separated the two germline ends. The CDR3 contains 16 residues. The germline gives CDR1 LNHDA, CDR2 SQIVND (reference sequence). Written as DNA, the CDR3 is TGTGCCAGTAGTACACCCAGGGGGGAAGCCAAAAACATTCAGTACTTC. Translated: CASSTPRGEAKNIQYF.

The rearrangement links TRBV7-2 to TRBJ1-5; 10 bases align to TRBD1. V dropped 4 bases and J dropped 7; count of bases not matched to a gene: 16. This CDR3 spans 18 amino acids. Germline V gene sequence: CDR1 SGHTA, CDR2 FQGNSA. CDR3 loop: CASSSSGVFGTGDQPQHF. The CDR3 DNA follows: TGTGCCAGCAGCTCATCTGGGGTCTTCGGGACAGGGGACCAGCCCCAGCATTTT.

The J gene is TRBJ2-5, the V gene TRBV21-1; no check of the table's D call, TRBD1, against the DNA was made. TRBV21-1 is marked as a pseudogene. This CDR3 spans 14 amino acids. CDR3 DNA sequence: TGTGCCAGCAGCAAAGTTGACAGGCGCCAGACCCAGTACTTC. This sequence encodes CASSKVDRRQTQYF.

The chain has TRBV2 and TRBJ2-7; 7 bases match TRBD2. This CDR3 region has 13 residues. With 7 bases clipped from V and 0 bases from J, the junction kept 3 bases outside the gene matches. Per germline, CDR1 SNHLY and CDR2 FYNNEI. The CDR3 sequence is CASKSGISYEQYF. CDR3 DNA sequence: TGTGCCAGCAAAAGCGGGATCTCCTACGAGCAGTACTTC.

The V call is TRBV7-9, the J call TRBJ2-3, with D possibly being TRBD2 (6 bases). This CDR3 contains 16 residues. Trimming stripped 5 bases from V and 1 base from J, with 16 bases between. Germline CDR1 and CDR2: SEHNR and FQNEAQ (reference sequence). Here the CDR3 DNA reads TGTGCCAGCAGCACTTGGGGGGAAGGGGGCACAGATACGCAGTATTTT. It is translated as CASSTWGEGGTDTQYF.

V is TRBV7-3 and J is TRBJ2-1, with TRBD1 identical over 10 bases. This CDR3 is 16 amino acids long. J gave up 10 bases and V 0 bases, and 9 bases lay outside the gene matches. Germline CDR1 is SGHTA and CDR2 is FQGTGA. The CDR3 loop is CASSLTGVAGQGEQFF. The CDR3, as DNA: TGTGCCAGCAGCTTAACAGGGGTAGCGGGACAGGGGGAGCAGTTCTTC.

This chain joins TRBV21-1 and TRBJ1-3; TRBD1 is taken as the D call from the table, unchecked against the DNA. TRBV21-1 is flagged as a pseudogene. This CDR3 spans 17 amino acids. For the CDR3, the DNA is TGTGCCAGCAGCAAAGGTAGGGGCCCACTTTGTGGAAACACCATATATTTT. It encodes CASSKGRGPLCGNTIYF.

The chain uses TRBV7-9 and TRBJ2-1; the match to TRBD2 covers 8 bases. V gave up 2 bases and J gave up 1 base; unmatched junction bases: 4. The germline V gene has CDR1 SEHNR and CDR2 FQNEAQ (reference sequence). The CDR3 runs 16 residues. CDR3 nucleotide sequence: TGTGCCAGCAGCTTACTAGCGGGCAGGTCCTACAATGAGCAGTTCTTC. Translating gives CASSLLAGRSYNEQFF.

V gene TRBV2 combines with J gene TRBJ2-7; D call uncertain. Trimming stripped 2 bases from V and 1 base from J, with 9 bases between. This CDR3 has 14 amino acids. The germline V gene encodes CDR1 SNHLY and CDR2 FYNNEI. CDR3 sequence (DNA): TGTGCCAGCAGTGAACTCGCGGAATCCTACGAGCAGTACTTC. This gives the protein CASSELAESYEQYF. Variable domain in full (rest from reference TRBV2 and TRBJ2-7): EPEVTQTPSHQVTQMGQEVILRCVPISNHLYFYWYRQILGQKVEFLVSFYNNEISEKSEIFDDQFSVERPDGSNFTLKIRSTKLEDSAMYFCASSELAESYEQYFGPGTRLTVT.

Points on this clone: At one boundary the junction diverges from the germline segment, which might be a read error. The rearrangement uses TRBV7-7 and TRBJ1-2; TRBD1 aligns across 7 bases. The CDR3 is 16 residues long. Per the germline V gene, CDR1 is SSHAT and CDR2 is FNYEAQ (reference sequence). The CDR3 DNA is TGTGCTAGCAGCCCCCCACAGGGGTCACTAAACTATGGCTACACCTTC. Its translation: CASSPPQGSLNYGYTF.